These 7 T cell receptor beta chains were sequenced from one sample in a study of blood T cells in healthy people across ages. Together with a sample-barcoded 5' primer, a J-beta primer mix was included in a second PCR lasting about 7 to 11 cycles. MiXCR, run by TCRdb on the 5' RACE reads, gives a single entry per CDR3 protein. This table has fewer than 1.5 million distinct CDR3 sequences, approximately 38% appearing once. The sample was blood. Receptor source: a woman aged 18-30 years in good health.

The rearrangement links TRBV7-8 to TRBJ2-3; 8 positions agree with TRBD2. V dropped 4 bases and J dropped 4; count of bases not matched to a gene: 10. Looked up from germline, CDR1 is SGHVS and CDR2 is FQNEAQ. The CDR3 covers 16 residues. DNA for the CDR3: TGTGCCAGCAGCTCCCGCAGCGGGAGAGTGGCAGATACGCAGTATTTT. This gives the protein CASSSRSGRVADTQYF.

Comment on this clonotype: This CDR3 is missing its conserved last phenylalanine or tryptophan, likely due to a read error. The V gene is TRBV15, the J gene TRBJ1-1; 7 bases line up with TRBD1. The CDR3 totals 17 residues. V was pared by 5 bases and J by 2 bases, with 14 bases of the junction left unmatched. Germline lookup yields CDR1 LNHNV and CDR2 YYDKDF (reference sequence). The CDR3 protein is CATSVGAGGVTNTEAFI. CDR3 bases: TGTGCCACCAGCGTTGGGGCAGGGGGAGTGACAAACACTGAAGCTTTCATT.

Of note for this clonotype: One end of the junction does not line up with germline, which may come from a read error. The chain links TRBV5-1 to TRBJ2-1; 12 bases are shared with TRBD2. Germline CDR1 reads SGHRS; CDR2 reads YFSETQ. This CDR3 region has 18 residues. CDR3 sequence reads: CVSSLAMASGGVYNEQFF. CDR3 DNA sequence: TGCGTCAGCAGCTTGGCCATGGCTAGCGGGGGGGTTTACAATGAGCAGTTCTTC.

This chain links TRBV21-1 with TRBJ2-5; the table calls TRBD1, which could not be checked here. TRBV21-1 is given as a pseudogene. The CDR3 is 18 residues long. CDR3 DNA: TGTGCCAGCAGCAAAGTCCACCCAGGGTATGGGTCGGGGGAGACCCAGTACTTC. Translation gives CASSKVHPGYGSGETQYF.

This clonotype was picked up a small number of times. The chain has TRBV7-2 and TRBJ1-2; no reliable D call. This CDR3 spans 15 amino acids. CDR1 and CDR2 from the germline V gene are SGHTA and FQGNSA. Trimming stripped 2 bases from V and 6 bases from J, with 16 bases between. This chain's CDR3 is CASSLLVAGANGYTF. The CDR3 bases are TGTGCCAGCAGCTTATTAGTAGCCGGCGCCAATGGCTACACCTTC.

This clonotype came up a few times. The chain employs TRBV24-1 and TRBJ1-2, with D tentatively TRBD1 (5 bases). Germline values: CDR1 KGHDR, CDR2 SFDVKD. The CDR3 is made up of 15 amino acids. The V end lost 8 bases, the J end lost 1 base, and 16 bases lay between the germline ends. CDR3 in DNA: TGTGCCACCACCGGCGGGGCTCGGATTAACTATGGCTACACCTTC. Its translation is CATTGGARINYGYTF.

The CDR3 here is CASSEVFTDTQYF. The CDR3 coding sequence is TGTGCCAGCAGTGAAGTCTTCACAGATACGCAGTATTTT. The chain uses TRBV6-1 and TRBJ2-3; D gene uncertain. With 1 base removed from V and 2 bases from J, the gap between germline ends came to 4 bases. The CDR3 covers 13 residues. Germline lookup yields CDR1 MNHNS and CDR2 SASEGT.